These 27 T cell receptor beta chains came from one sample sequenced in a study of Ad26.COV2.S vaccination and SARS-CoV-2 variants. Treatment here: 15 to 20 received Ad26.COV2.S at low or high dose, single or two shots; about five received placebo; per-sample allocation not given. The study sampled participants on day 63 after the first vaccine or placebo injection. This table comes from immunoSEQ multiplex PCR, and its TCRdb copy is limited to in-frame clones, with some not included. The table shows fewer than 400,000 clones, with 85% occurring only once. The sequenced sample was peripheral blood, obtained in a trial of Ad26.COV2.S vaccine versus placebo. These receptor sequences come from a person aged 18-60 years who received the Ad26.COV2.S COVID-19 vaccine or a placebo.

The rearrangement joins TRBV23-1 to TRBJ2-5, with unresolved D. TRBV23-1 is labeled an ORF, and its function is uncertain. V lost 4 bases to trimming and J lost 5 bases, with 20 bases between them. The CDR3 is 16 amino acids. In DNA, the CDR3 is TGCGCCAGCAGTCGGAACAGTTTCCCGCAAGGCGAGACCCAGTACTTC. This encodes CASSRNSFPQGETQYF.

The CDR3 reads CASSVGGRRQETQYF. In DNA, the CDR3 is TGTGCCAGCAGCGTAGGGGGCCGGAGACAAGAGACCCAGTACTTC. The V and J genes are TRBV9 and TRBJ2-5, with D possibly TRBD1 on 5 matching bases. Germline CDR1 reads SGDLS; CDR2 reads YYNGEE. The CDR3 extends over 15 amino acids. V gave up 0 bases and J gave up 2 bases, with 11 bases separating them.

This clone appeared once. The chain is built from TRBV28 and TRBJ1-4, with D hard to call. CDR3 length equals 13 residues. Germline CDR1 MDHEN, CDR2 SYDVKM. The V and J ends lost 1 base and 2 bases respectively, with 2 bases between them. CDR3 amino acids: CASSLFTNEKLFF. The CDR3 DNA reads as TGTGCCAGCAGTTTATTCACTAATGAAAAACTGTTTTTT.

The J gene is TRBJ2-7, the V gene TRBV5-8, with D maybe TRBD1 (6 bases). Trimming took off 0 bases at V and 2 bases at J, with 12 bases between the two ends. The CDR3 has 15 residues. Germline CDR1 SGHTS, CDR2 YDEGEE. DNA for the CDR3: TGTGCCAGCAGCTTGGAAACAGGGAACACCTACGAGCAGTACTTC. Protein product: CASSLETGNTYEQYF.

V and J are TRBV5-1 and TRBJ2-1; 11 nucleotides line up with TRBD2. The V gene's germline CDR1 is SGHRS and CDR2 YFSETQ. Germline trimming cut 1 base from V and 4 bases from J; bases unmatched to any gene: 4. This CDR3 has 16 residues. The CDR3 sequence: CASSLTSGGPYNEQFF. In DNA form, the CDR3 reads TGCGCCAGCAGCTTGACTAGCGGGGGACCTTACAATGAGCAGTTCTTC.

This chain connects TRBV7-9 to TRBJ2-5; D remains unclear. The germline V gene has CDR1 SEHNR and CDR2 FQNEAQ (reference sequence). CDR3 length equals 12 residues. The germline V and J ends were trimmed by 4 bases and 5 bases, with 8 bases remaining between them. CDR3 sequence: CASSWAWETQYF. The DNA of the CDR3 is TGTGCCAGCAGCTGGGCTTGGGAGACCCAGTACTTC. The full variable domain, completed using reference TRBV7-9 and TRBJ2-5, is DTGVSQNPRHKITKRGQNVTFRCDPISEHNRLYWYRQTLGQGPEFLTYFQNEAQLEKSRLLSDRFSAERPKGSFSTLEIQRTEQGDSAMYLCASSWAWETQYFGPGTRLLVL.

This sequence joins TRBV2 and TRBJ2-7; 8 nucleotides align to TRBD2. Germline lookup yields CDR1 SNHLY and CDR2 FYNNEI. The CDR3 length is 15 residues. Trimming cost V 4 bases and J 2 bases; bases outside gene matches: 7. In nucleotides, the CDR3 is TGTGCCAGCAGTGTCGGGGGGGGCCACACCTACGAGCAGTACTTC. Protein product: CASSVGGGHTYEQYF.

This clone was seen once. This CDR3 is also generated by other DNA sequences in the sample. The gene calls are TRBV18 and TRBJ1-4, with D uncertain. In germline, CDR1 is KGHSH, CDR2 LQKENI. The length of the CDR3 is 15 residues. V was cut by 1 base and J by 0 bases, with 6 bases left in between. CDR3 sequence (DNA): TGTGCCAGCTCACCACAGGCGGCAACTAATGAAAAACTGTTTTTT. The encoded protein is CASSPQAATNEKLFF.

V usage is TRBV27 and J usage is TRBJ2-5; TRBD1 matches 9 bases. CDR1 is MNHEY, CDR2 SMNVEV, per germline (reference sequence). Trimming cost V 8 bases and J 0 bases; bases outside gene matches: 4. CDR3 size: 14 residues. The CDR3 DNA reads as TGTGCCAGCTGGAGGGACAGGGACCAAGAGACCCAGTACTTC. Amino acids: CASWRDRDQETQYF.

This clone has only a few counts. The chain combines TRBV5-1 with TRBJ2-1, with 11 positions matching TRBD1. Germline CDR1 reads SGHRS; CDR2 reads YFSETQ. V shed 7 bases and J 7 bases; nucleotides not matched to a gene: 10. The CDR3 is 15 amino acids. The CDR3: CASYHGTGGLNEQFF. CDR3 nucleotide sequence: TGCGCCAGCTACCACGGGACAGGGGGTTTGAATGAGCAGTTCTTC.

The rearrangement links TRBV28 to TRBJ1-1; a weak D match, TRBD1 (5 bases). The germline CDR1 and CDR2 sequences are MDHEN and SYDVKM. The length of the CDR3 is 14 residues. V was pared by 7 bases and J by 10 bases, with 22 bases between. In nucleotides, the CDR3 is TGTGCCAGCAAAGGGGCCATATCTGTCGGCGGAGCTTTCTTT. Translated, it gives CASKGAISVGGAFF.

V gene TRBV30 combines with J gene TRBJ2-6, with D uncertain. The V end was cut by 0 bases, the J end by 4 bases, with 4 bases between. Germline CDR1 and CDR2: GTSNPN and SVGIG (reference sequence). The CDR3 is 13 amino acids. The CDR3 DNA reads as TGTGCCTGGAGTGTATCCGGGGCCAACGTCCTGACTTTC. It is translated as CAWSVSGANVLTF.

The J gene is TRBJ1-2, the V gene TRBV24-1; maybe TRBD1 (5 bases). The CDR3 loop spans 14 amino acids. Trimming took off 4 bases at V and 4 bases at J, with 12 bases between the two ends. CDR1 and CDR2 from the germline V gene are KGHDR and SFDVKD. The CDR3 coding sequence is TGTGCCACCAGTGACCGCCGGGGGGGCTATGGCTACACCTTC. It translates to CATSDRRGGYGYTF.

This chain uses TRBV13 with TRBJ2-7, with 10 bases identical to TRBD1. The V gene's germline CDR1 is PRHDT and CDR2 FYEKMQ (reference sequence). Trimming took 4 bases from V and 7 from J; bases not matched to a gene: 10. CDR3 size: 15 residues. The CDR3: CASSSTGTGVREQYF. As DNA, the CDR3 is TGTGCCAGCAGCTCAACCGGGACAGGGGTTAGGGAGCAGTACTTC.

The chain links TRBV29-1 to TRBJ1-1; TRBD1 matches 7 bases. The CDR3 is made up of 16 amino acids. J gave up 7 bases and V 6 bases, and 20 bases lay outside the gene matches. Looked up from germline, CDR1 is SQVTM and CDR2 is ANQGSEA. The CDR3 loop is CSVLSRGRDNPIEAFF. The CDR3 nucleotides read TGCAGCGTCCTATCAAGGGGGCGCGACAACCCAATTGAAGCTTTCTTT.

The DNA for the CDR3 is TGTGCCAGCAGCTTAGCGGGCGGGGGGATCTCGGATGAGCAGTTCTTC. This encodes CASSLAGGGISDEQFF. The V call is TRBV7-3, the J call TRBJ2-1; 8 nucleotides match TRBD2. Per germline, CDR1 SGHTA and CDR2 FQGTGA. With V trimmed by 2 bases and J by 8 bases, 11 bases remained unmatched. There are 16 residues in the CDR3.

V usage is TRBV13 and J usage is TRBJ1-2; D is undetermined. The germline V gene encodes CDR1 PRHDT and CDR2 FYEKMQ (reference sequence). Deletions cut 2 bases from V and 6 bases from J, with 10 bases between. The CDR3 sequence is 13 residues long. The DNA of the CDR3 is TGTGCCAGCAGCTTACCCGACTATCATGGCTACACCTTC. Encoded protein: CASSLPDYHGYTF.

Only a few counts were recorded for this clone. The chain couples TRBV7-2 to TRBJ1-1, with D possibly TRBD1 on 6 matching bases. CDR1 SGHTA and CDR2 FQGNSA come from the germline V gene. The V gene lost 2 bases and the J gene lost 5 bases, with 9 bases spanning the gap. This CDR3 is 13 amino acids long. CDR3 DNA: TGTGCCAGCAGCTTAACAGGGTGGACTGAAGCTTTCTTT. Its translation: CASSLTGWTEAFF.

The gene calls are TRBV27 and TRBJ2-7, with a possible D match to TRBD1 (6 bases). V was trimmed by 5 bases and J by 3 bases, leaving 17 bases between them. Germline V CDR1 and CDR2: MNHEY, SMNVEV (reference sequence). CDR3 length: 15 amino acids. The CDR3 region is CASSTLQGYFYEQYF. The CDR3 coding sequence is TGTGCCAGCAGTACGTTACAGGGTTACTTCTACGAGCAGTACTTC.

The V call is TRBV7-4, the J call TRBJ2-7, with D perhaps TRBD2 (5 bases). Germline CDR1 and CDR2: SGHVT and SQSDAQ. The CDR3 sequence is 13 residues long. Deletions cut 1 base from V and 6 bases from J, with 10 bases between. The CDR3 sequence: CASSLVPSGEQYF. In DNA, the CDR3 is TGTGCCAGCAGCTTAGTGCCCAGCGGCGAGCAGTACTTC.

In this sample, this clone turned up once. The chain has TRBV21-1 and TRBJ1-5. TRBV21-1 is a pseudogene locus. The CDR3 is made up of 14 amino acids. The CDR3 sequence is CASRPYGPDQPQHF. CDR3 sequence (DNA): TGTGCCAGCCGACCCTACGGGCCGGATCAGCCCCAGCATTTT.

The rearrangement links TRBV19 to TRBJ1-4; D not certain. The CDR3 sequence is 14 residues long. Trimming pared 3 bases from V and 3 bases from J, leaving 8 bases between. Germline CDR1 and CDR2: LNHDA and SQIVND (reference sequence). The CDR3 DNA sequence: TGTGCCAGTAGTATGCGGAGGGCTAATGAAAAACTGTTTTTT. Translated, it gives CASSMRRANEKLFF.

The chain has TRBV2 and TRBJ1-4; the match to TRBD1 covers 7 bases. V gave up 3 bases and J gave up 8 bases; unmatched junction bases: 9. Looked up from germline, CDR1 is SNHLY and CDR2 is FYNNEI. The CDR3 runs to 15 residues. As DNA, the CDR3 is TGTGCCAGCAGTGACCGACAGGGATCTGGGGAAAAACTGTTTTTT. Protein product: CASSDRQGSGEKLFF.

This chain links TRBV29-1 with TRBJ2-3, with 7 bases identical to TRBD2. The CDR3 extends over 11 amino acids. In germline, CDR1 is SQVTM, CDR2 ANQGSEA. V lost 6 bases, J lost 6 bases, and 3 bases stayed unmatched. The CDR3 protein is CSVDSGDTQYF. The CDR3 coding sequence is TGCAGCGTCGATAGCGGGGATACGCAGTATTTT.

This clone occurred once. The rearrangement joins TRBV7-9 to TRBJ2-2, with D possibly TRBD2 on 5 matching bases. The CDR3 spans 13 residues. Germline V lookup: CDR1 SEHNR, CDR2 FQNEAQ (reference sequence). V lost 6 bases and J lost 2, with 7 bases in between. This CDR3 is CASRLDNTGELFF. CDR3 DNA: TGTGCCAGCAGACTAGACAACACCGGGGAGCTGTTTTTT.

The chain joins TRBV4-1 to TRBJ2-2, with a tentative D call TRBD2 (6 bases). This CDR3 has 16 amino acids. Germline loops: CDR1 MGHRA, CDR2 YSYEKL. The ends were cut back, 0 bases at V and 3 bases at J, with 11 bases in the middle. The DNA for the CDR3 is TGCGCCAGCAGCCAAGACGCTAGCGCTTACACCGGGGAGCTGTTTTTT. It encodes CASSQDASAYTGELFF.

CDR3: CASSLAFSDYQETQYF. The CDR3 nucleotides are TGCGCCAGCAGCTTGGCCTTCAGCGACTACCAAGAGACCCAGTACTTC. J is TRBJ2-5 and V is TRBV5-1; D is unclear. There are 16 residues in the CDR3. Germline V lookup: CDR1 SGHRS, CDR2 YFSETQ. Deletions cut 0 bases from V and 0 bases from J, with 12 bases between.